This T cell receptor beta chain was captured in a study of PD-L1 blockade in urothelial cancer. Overall study context: Prior exposure to chemotherapy in patients amounted to 0 to 3 regimens received. Study results and limitations: Blood clones associated with the tumor expanded more at 3 weeks in durable-benefit patients.

The data were produced by immunoSEQ multiplex PCR, yet TCRdb's version contains in-frame clones alone and is incomplete. In the table there are roughly 87,000 clones, 70% to 90% of which are singletons. The time point here: pretreatment peripheral blood. Enrolled patients showed locally advanced or metastatic urothelial carcinoma. This clone was observed once. Its antigen is unidentified. V gave up 5 bases and J gave up 4 bases, with 17 bases separating them. This CDR3 region has 15 residues. Germline CDR1 and CDR2: LNHDA and SQIVND (reference sequence). The sequences come from PBMCs, collected around atezolizumab (anti-PD-L1) treatment. The genes are TRBV19 and TRBJ1-2; D is undetermined. This receptor was identified in a woman aged 80 or over with urothelial cancer. For the CDR3, the DNA is TGTGCCAGTAGTCCTTCGGGAGTAAGTCGCTATGGCTACACCTTC. This translates into CASSPSGVSRYGYTF.